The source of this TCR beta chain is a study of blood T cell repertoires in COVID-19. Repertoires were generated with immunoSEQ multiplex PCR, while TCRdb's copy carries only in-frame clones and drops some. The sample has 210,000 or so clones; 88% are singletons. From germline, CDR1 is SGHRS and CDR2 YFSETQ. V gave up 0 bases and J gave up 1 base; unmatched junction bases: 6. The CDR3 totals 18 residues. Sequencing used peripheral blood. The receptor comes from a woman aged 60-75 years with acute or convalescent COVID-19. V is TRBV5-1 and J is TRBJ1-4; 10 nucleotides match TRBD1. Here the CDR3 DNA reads TGCGCCAGCAGCTTGGGACAGGGGGCGCGGGGAACTAATGAAAAACTGTTTTTT. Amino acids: CASSLGQGARGTNEKLFF.